This T cell receptor beta chain was obtained from a study of immune heterogeneity within non-small cell lung tumors. As for the study in general: Histologically, a few tumors were squamous cell carcinomas and approximately eleven were non-squamous carcinomas. The remaining 1 tumor was not otherwise specified. Overall study findings and caveats: Recurrence of identical dominant CDR3 beta clonotypes was observed across tumor sites within a patient, alongside site-unique high-frequency clones. With an R of about 0.34, local T-cell clonality correlated moderately but significantly with local tumor mutational burden.

The CDR3 contains 16 residues. V was shortened by 2 bases and J by 4 bases, with 12 bases between the two germline ends. Germline values: CDR1 SGHVS, CDR2 FQNEAQ. Many counts were recorded for this clonotype. Its antigen is undetermined. With 32 V and 13 J primers, multiplex PCR amplified the TCR beta CDR3. From the multiplex PCR reads, TCRdb called clonotypes with MiXCR, one entry per CDR3 protein. In the table there are about 16,000 distinct CDR3 sequences, approximately 30% of which are singletons. Bulk tumor genomic DNA, approximately 600 ng per sample, was used as template. Several widely spaced biopsies per primary tumor were taken during surgery. Curative surgical treatment was performed in patients who had newly diagnosed, untreated non-small cell lung cancer. Donor patients had newly diagnosed non-small cell lung cancer and were having surgery with curative intent.

The sequenced sample consisted of lung tumor tissue. The chain is built from TRBV7-8 and TRBJ1-6, with D unclear. The clonotype comes from a woman between 50 and 59 years old with non-small cell lung cancer. The CDR3 DNA sequence: TGTGCCAGCAGCTTAATGGCGGAGAGTTATAATTCACCCCTCCACTTT. It encodes CASSLMAESYNSPLHF.